These 10 T cell receptor beta chains originate from one sample sequenced in a study of T-cell memory formation after mild COVID-19 listed by TCRdb under 2021. Library prep was done by 5' RACE. The listed sequencing device is Illumina NovaSeq 6000. The raw public reads went through TCRdb reprocessing: fastp at Q25, MiXCR clone calling, in-frame beta chains kept. Each record represents a unique CDR3 protein, reported with the most common genes and DNA among its rows. Across this sample there are around 250,000 distinct CDR3 sequences, with 15% to 17% seen only once. The top ten hold 2.1% of the sample. Sequencing was performed on PBMCs or a T cell subset sorted from them (not recorded which). These receptors were taken from an adult woman who had mild COVID-19 (a few samples of this study predate the infection). The sample titles of this study are shuffled in the database, so cell type and time point are left out; the donor was told from shared clones.

This clonotype was seen more than once but under ten times. The genes are TRBV20-1 and TRBJ1-2, with D perhaps TRBD1 (5 bases). V lost 5 bases, J lost 10 bases, and 17 bases lay in between. Per germline, CDR1 DFQATT and CDR2 SNEGSKA (reference sequence). This CDR3 region has 12 residues. CDR3 in DNA: TGCAGTGCTGATTCACAGGAGAAGACCTACACCTTC. It yields the protein CSADSQEKTYTF.

The chain combines TRBV7-9 with TRBJ2-2, with D possibly being TRBD2 (6 bases). The V end lost 8 bases, the J end lost 5 bases, and 15 bases lay between the germline ends. Germline CDR1 reads SEHNR; CDR2 reads FQNEAQ (reference sequence). This CDR3 contains 14 residues. The CDR3 coding sequence is TGTGCCAGCCAGACACATGGGGGGACCGGGGAGCTGTTTTTT. It specifies CASQTHGGTGELFF. Complete variable domain (other parts from reference TRBV7-9 and TRBJ2-2): DTGVSQNPRHKITKRGQNVTFRCDPISEHNRLYWYRQTLGQGPEFLTYFQNEAQLEKSRLLSDRFSAERPKGSFSTLEIQRTEQGDSAMYLCASQTHGGTGELFFGEGSRLTVL.

This clonotype was recorded many times. The chain combines TRBV4-3 with TRBJ2-4, with D possibly TRBD1 on 6 matching bases. This CDR3 region has 16 residues. Germline V gene sequence: CDR1 LGHNA, CDR2 YSLEER. The V and J ends lost 4 bases and 9 bases respectively, with 22 bases between them. The CDR3 sequence: CASSRARGPNEGIQYF. The CDR3 DNA follows: TGCGCCAGCAGCCGGGCCAGGGGCCCCAACGAGGGCATTCAGTACTTC.

The chain recombines TRBV18 with TRBJ2-5, with D possibly matching TRBD1 (5 bases). Between the trimmed V and J ends, which lost 1 base and 4 bases, there was a span of 16 bases. Per germline, CDR1 KGHSH and CDR2 LQKENI. The CDR3 is 16 amino acids. This chain's CDR3 is CASSPQGVSYGETQYF. CDR3 sequence (DNA): TGTGCCAGCTCACCACAAGGGGTATCGTATGGAGAGACCCAGTACTTC. Full variable domain (missing parts from reference TRBV18 and TRBJ2-5): NAGVMQNPRHLVRRRGQEARLRCSPMKGHSHVYWYRQLPEEGLKFMVYLQKENIIDESGMPKERFSAEFPKEGPSILRIQQVVRGDSAAYFCASSPQGVSYGETQYFGPGTRLLVL.

V is TRBV5-1 and J is TRBJ2-2; TRBD2 might be the D (5 bases). With 6 bases removed from V and 2 bases from J, the gap between germline ends came to 17 bases. Germline CDR1 and CDR2: SGHRS and YFSETQ. This CDR3 comprises 16 residues. CDR3 DNA: TGCGCCAGCAAGTATGTGGCGGGTGCTAACACCGGGGAGCTGTTTTTT. This translates into CASKYVAGANTGELFF.

In this sample, this clonotype turned up a few times. This rearrangement joins TRBV5-1 to TRBJ1-1; D gene uncertain. Trimming took off 4 bases at V and 1 base at J, with 20 bases between the two ends. CDR1 is SGHRS and CDR2 is YFSETQ in the germline V gene. The CDR3 is made up of 17 amino acids. CDR3 region: CASSPNRRGIRNTEAFF. As DNA, the CDR3 is TGCGCCAGCAGCCCAAACCGACGAGGGATTCGGAACACTGAAGCTTTCTTT.

The CDR3: CSARRGQGNYEQYF. The CDR3 region has the DNA TGCAGTGCTAGACGGGGACAGGGAAACTACGAGCAGTACTTC. The rearrangement joins TRBV20-1 to TRBJ2-7, with TRBD1 matching over 9 bases. The V segment lost 2 bases and the J segment 3 bases; nucleotides outside the gene matches: 5. The CDR3 length is 14 residues. Germline V gives CDR1 DFQATT, CDR2 SNEGSKA (reference sequence).

This clonotype was detected a few times. V is TRBV4-1 and J is TRBJ2-7; 7 bases agree with TRBD2. The V gene end was trimmed by 0 bases and the J gene end by 2 bases; junction bases not matched to a gene: 7. Per the germline V gene, CDR1 is MGHRA and CDR2 is YSYEKL. This CDR3 spans 16 amino acids. The DNA of the CDR3 is TGCGCCAGCAGCCAAGATATGCTAGCGGCTACCTACGAGCAGTACTTC. The encoded protein is CASSQDMLAATYEQYF.

The chain employs TRBV12-3 or TRBV12-4 and TRBJ1-1, with D possibly TRBD1 on 5 matching bases. V shed 10 bases and J shed 2 bases, with 14 bases lying between them. This CDR3 is 13 amino acids long. CDR3 nucleotides: TGTGCCATCAGCAGGGAGATAAACACTGAAGCTTTCTTT. It translates to CAISREINTEAFF.

The V and J genes are TRBV5-1 and TRBJ1-1; D perhaps matches TRBD1 (5 bases). V was clipped by 4 bases and J by 2 bases, with 9 bases between them. Germline V gene data show CDR1 as SGHRS and CDR2 as YFSETQ. This CDR3 region has 13 residues. CDR3 region: CASSGHGNTEAFF. The CDR3 DNA is TGCGCCAGCAGCGGACACGGAAACACTGAAGCTTTCTTT.